Below, 4 T cell receptor beta chains from the same sample are listed, as sequenced in a study of T cells after yellow fever vaccination. TCRdb ran MiXCR on the 5' RACE reads and lists one entry per CDR3 protein. The sample lists 450,000 to 600,000 distinct CDR3 sequences, around 17% occurring once. Sequences were derived from PBMCs, sampled 5 days after the first yellow fever vaccination. These receptors were collected from a young man who received the YFV17D yellow fever vaccine.

J is TRBJ2-1 and V is TRBV7-2; D perhaps matches TRBD2 (6 bases). The germline V and J ends were trimmed by 0 bases and 9 bases, with 9 bases remaining between them. The CDR3 totals 13 residues. The germline V gene has CDR1 SGHTA and CDR2 FQGNSA. CDR3 region: CASSLAEGGEQFF. CDR3 coding DNA: TGTGCCAGCAGCTTAGCGGAGGGAGGTGAGCAGTTCTTC.

This clonotype turned up a few times. CDR3 DNA: TGTGCCACCAGTGATGGGACGATTGGGGACACTGAAGCTTTCTTT. This sequence encodes CATSDGTIGDTEAFF. This sequence joins TRBV24-1 and TRBJ1-1; tentatively, D is TRBD1 (5 bases). The CDR3 is made up of 15 amino acids. The germline CDR1 and CDR2 sequences are KGHDR and SFDVKD. Trimming stripped 3 bases from V and 3 bases from J, with 13 bases between.

The rearrangement links TRBV4-3 to TRBJ1-5; 7 bases line up with TRBD1. With V trimmed by 1 base and J by 2 bases, 5 bases remained unmatched. Germline CDR1 LGHNA, CDR2 YSLEER. The CDR3 has 16 residues. CDR3 sequence: CASSQGPQGGNQPQHF. The CDR3 DNA reads as TGCGCCAGCAGCCAAGGTCCTCAGGGGGGCAATCAGCCCCAGCATTTT.

This clonotype was counted at least ten times. This chain joins TRBV20-1 and TRBJ1-6, with D possibly matching TRBD1 (5 bases). The CDR3 contains 14 residues. Germline CDR1 is DFQATT and CDR2 is SNEGSKA (reference sequence). V lost 5 bases, J lost 4 bases, and 12 bases lay in between. CDR3 nucleotides: TGCAGTGCTCTCCACGGGGGGTATAATTCACCCCTCCACTTT. As protein: CSALHGGYNSPLHF.